This is a list of T cell receptor beta chains from one sample in a study of neoadjuvant nivolumab and ipilimumab in lung cancer. Sequenced by immunoSEQ multiplex PCR; TCRdb stores in-frame clones only, minus some. The sample comprises 45,000 to 55,000 clones, approximately 90% of which are singletons, and around 3.7% rests with the top ten. Specimen: blood, collected before neoadjuvant nivolumab, alone or with ipilimumab. These receptors were obtained from an adult with non-small cell lung cancer. Some clones in this sample may be carry-over from other donors' samples. Both conserved end residues are part of each CDR3. A D gene is named only where the DNA matches it firmly. The size entry is marked missing in some rows and otherwise reads once, few, many or a size class.

j_call v_call d_call clone_size cdr3_nt cdr3_aa
TRBJ1-1 TRBV7-9 - - TGTGCCAGCAGCGAGAGGGGCATGGTCACTGAAGCTTTCTTT CASSERGMVTEAFF
TRBJ2-7 TRBV30 - few TGTGCCTGGTCGACAGTGGGGGACGAGCAGTACTTC CAWSTVGDEQYF
TRBJ2-4 TRBV7-3 TRBD1 once TGTGCCAGCAGCTTAGGGGAGACAGGGACGGGAAACATTCAGTACTTC CASSLGETGTGNIQYF
TRBJ2-1 TRBV11-1 - once TGTGCCAGCAGCTTAGTAGCAGTCGATGAGCAGTTCTTC CASSLVAVDEQFF
TRBJ2-7 TRBV2 TRBD1 once TGTGTCCTACAAGGGGGCACGTACGAGCAGTACTTC CVLQGGTYEQYF
TRBJ1-5 TRBV6-5 - - TGTGCCAGCATGGGGCACAGCAATCAGCCCCAGCATTTT CASMGHSNQPQHF
TRBJ2-7 TRBV27 TRBD1 - TGTGCCAGCAGTTGGGACAGCGGCTCCTACGAGCAGTACTTC CASSWDSGSYEQYF
TRBJ2-1 TRBV30 - - TGTGCCTGGAGTGTAATCTTTGAGCAGTTCTTC CAWSVIFEQFF
TRBJ2-3 TRBV30 - - TGTGCCTGGAGGGGGTTCCGCGTCACAGATACGCAGTATTTT CAWRGFRVTDTQYF
TRBJ2-1 TRBV25-1 - - TGTGCCAGCAGTACGGCATGGGAGCAGTTCTTC CASSTAWEQFF
TRBJ2-1 TRBV5-1 TRBD2 - TGCGCCAGCAGCTTCTCTAGCGGGAGTGGAAATGAGCAGTTCTTC CASSFSSGSGNEQFF
TRBJ2-1 TRBV2 - - TGTGCCAGCAGTGAAGCGCCCGGGGGTCGGGACAATGAGCAGTTCTTC CASSEAPGGRDNEQFF
TRBJ1-4 TRBV6-6 - once TGTGCCAGCAGTTACAGAGGTCCCGGGAGTGAAAAACTGTTTTTT CASSYRGPGSEKLFF
TRBJ2-7 TRBV19 - few TGTGCCACCAAGGACTACGAGCAGTACTTC CATKDYEQYF
TRBJ2-7 TRBV18 - - TGTGCCAGCTCACCACAAAACAGGGTGATGTACGAGCAGTACTTC CASSPQNRVMYEQYF
TRBJ2-1 TRBV5-1 - - TGCGCCAGCAGCGAGAGATCCTACAATGAGCAGTTCTTC CASSERSYNEQFF
TRBJ2-1 TRBV14 TRBD2 - TGTGCCAGCAGCCAAGGAGCGGGGCTACCGAGGGGCAATGAGCAGTTCTTC CASSQGAGLPRGNEQFF
TRBJ2-3 TRBV6-1 - few TGTGCCAGCAGTCTCAGGGAAGGTATACCAGATACGCAGTATTTT CASSLREGIPDTQYF
TRBJ1-5 TRBV6-5 - - TGTGCCAGCAGTTACGGGGGGCGAGATCAGCCCCAGCATTTT CASSYGGRDQPQHF
TRBJ2-7 TRBV7-6 TRBD2 - TGTGCCAGCAGCTTAGGAACTAGCGGGGGGGTATACGAGCAGTACTTC CASSLGTSGGVYEQYF
TRBJ1-2 TRBV5-1 - - TGCGCCAGCCGTGACTCTAACTATGGCTACACCTTC CASRDSNYGYTF
TRBJ1-4 TRBV30 - - TGTGCCTGGAGTGGGGGACGGAATGAAAAACTGTTTTTT CAWSGGRNEKLFF
TRBJ2-3 TRBV5-8 - - TGTGCCAGCAGCTTCGGGGTCAATGGGGCCGCAGATACGCAGTATTTT CASSFGVNGAADTQYF
TRBJ1-2 TRBV10-3 - - TGTGCCATCAGTGCTGGGGGATATGGCTACACCTTC CAISAGGYGYTF
TRBJ1-5 TRBV19 TRBD1 - TGTGCCAGTCTGGAAACAGGGGCGACCTTCAATCAGCCCCAGCATTTT CASLETGATFNQPQHF
TRBJ2-5 TRBV5-1 - - TGCGCCAGCAGGGCCGGGGACCAAGAGACCCAGTACTTC CASRAGDQETQYF
TRBJ2-3 TRBV18 - - TGTGCCAGCTTCGGGACTAGCACAGATACGCAGTATTTT CASFGTSTDTQYF
TRBJ1-2 TRBV29-1 - - TGCAGCGTTGAACCCCAGGCTGTCTATGGCTACACCTTC CSVEPQAVYGYTF
TRBJ2-5 TRBV11-1 TRBD2 - TGTGCCAGCAGCTTAACCACCCGTACGGGACTAGCAAAAGAGACCCAGTACTTC CASSLTTRTGLAKETQYF